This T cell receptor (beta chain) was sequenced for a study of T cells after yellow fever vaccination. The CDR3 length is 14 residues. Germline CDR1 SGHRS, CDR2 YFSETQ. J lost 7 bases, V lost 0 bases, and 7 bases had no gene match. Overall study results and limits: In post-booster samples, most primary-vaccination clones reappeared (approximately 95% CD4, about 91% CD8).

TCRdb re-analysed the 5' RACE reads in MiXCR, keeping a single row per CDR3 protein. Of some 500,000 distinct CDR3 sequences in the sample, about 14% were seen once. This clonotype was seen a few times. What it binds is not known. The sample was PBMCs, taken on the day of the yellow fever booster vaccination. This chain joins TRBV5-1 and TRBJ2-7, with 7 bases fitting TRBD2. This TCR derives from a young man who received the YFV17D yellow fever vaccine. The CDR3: CASSLGLADGEQYF. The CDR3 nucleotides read TGCGCCAGCAGCTTGGGACTAGCCGACGGGGAGCAGTACTTC.